Described below is a single TCR beta chain sequence and its context. The treatment denotes: approximately 18 received Ad26.COV2.S at low or high dose, single or two shots; roughly five received placebo; per-sample allocation not given. The study sampled participants on day 63 after the first vaccine or placebo injection. The sample originates from a study of Ad26.COV2.S vaccination and SARS-CoV-2 variants. The CDR3 is made up of 13 amino acids. Germline lookup yields CDR1 SGHTA and CDR2 FQGNSA. V dropped 5 bases and J dropped 7 bases, with 9 bases sitting between them. Clones were read by immunoSEQ multiplex PCR, and TCRdb kept only the in-frame ones, dropping some. The repertoire holds a few hundred thousand clones, with around 90% as singletons.

Sample: peripheral blood, taken in a trial of Ad26.COV2.S vaccine versus placebo. The V call is TRBV7-2, the J call TRBJ1-6; no definite D call. The clonotype originates from a person between 18 and 59 years old who received the Ad26.COV2.S COVID-19 vaccine or a placebo. CDR3: CASSHEWNSPLHF. The CDR3 DNA sequence: TGTGCCAGCAGCCACGAGTGGAATTCACCCCTCCACTTT.